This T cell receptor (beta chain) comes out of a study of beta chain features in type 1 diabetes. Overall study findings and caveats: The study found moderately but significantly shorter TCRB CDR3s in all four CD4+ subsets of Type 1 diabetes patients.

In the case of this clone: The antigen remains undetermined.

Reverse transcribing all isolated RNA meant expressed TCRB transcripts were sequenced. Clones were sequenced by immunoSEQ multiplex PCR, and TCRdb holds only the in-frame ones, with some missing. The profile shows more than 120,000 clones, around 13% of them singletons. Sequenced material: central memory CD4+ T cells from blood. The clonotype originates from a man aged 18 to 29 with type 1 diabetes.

CDR3 residues: CASGPGWTEAFF. CDR3 coding DNA: TGCGCCAGCGGACCGGGGTGGACTGAAGCTTTCTTT. The chain couples TRBV5-1 to TRBJ1-1; D ambiguous. V dropped 7 bases and J dropped 5 bases, with 12 bases sitting between them. The length of the CDR3 is 12 residues. Germline V CDR1 and CDR2: SGHRS, YFSETQ.